This TCR beta chain was found in a study of blood T cell repertoires in COVID-19. Study as a whole: Both acute and convalescent COVID-19 samples were obtained from the United States, Italy and Spain. The cDNA or gDNA used as material had been derived from T cells, B-cell-depleted T cells, or PBMCs.

Authors' methods: Estimates of nucleated cell counts were drawn from the amplification of reference gene primers. TCRdb's copy holds only in-frame clones and misses some; the assay was immunoSEQ multiplex PCR. D and trimming were read from the DNA, whereas the V and J calls and clone size are those reported in that table. The repertoire consists of 200,000 to 250,000 clones, with less than 90% occurring once and the leading ten covering 8% to 11%. CDR1 is MNHEY and CDR2 is SVGAGI in the germline V gene. Trimming took 5 bases from V and 3 from J; bases not matched to a gene: 4. This CDR3 has 14 residues. Seattle patient enrollment occurred during active infection, with longitudinal follow-up thereafter.

The material sequenced was peripheral blood. The V gene is TRBV6-5, the J gene TRBJ2-3; TRBD1 matches 8 bases. The TCR comes from an elderly woman with COVID-19, enrolled during active disease. The CDR3 region is CASSRRQGTDTQYF. Written as DNA, the CDR3 is TGTGCCAGCAGTCGCCGACAGGGGACAGATACGCAGTATTTT.